The T cell receptor (beta chain) under discussion was sequenced for a study of cytomegalovirus exposure and HLA in healthy donors. Broader study findings: The study designated 150 or so TCR beta chains cytomegalovirus-associated.

Points on this clone: Its specificity is unknown.

Looked up from germline, CDR1 is MNHNY and CDR2 is SVGAGI (reference sequence). J lost 1 base, V lost 7 bases, and 7 bases had no gene match. The CDR3 has 16 amino acids. Repertoires were generated with immunoSEQ multiplex PCR, while TCRdb's copy carries only in-frame clones and drops some. The table shows 150,000 to 200,000 clones, with approximately 87% occurring only once. This clonotype was sampled from a woman under 40 in good health and CMV-seronegative. This chain links TRBV6-6 with TRBJ2-1; 10 bases are a match to TRBD2. What was sequenced was PBMCs. In DNA, the CDR3 is TGTGCCAGCATTTTTAGCGGGGGGAGTTCCTACAATGAGCAGTTCTTC. Protein product: CASIFSGGSSYNEQFF.